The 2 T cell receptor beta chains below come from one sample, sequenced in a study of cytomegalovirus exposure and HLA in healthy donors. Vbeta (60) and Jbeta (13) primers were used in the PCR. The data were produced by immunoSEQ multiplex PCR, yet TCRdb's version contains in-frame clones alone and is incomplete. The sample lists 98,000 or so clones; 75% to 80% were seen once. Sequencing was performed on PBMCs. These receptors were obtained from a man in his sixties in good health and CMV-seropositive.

This CDR3 is CASRYYYQPQHF. The CDR3 DNA is TGTGCCAGCAGATACTACTACCAGCCCCAGCATTTT. The chain employs TRBV27 and TRBJ1-5; D uncertain. Germline CDR1 reads MNHEY; CDR2 reads SMNVEV (reference sequence). The ends were cut back, 6 bases at V and 7 bases at J, with 10 bases in the middle. The CDR3 has 12 residues.

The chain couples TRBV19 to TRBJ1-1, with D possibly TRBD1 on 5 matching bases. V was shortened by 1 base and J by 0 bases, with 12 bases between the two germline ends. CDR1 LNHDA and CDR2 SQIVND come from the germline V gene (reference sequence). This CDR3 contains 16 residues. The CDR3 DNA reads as TGTGCCAGTAGTATAGGTGGGGCCAGCATGAACACTGAAGCTTTCTTT. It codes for CASSIGGASMNTEAFF. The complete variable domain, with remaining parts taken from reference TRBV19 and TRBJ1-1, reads DGGITQSPKYLFRKEGQNVTLSCEQNLNHDAMYWYRQDPGQGLRLIYYSQIVNDFQKGDIAEGYSVSREKKESFPLTVTSAQKNPTAFYLCASSIGGASMNTEAFFGQGTRLTVV.